Listed below are T cell receptor beta chains from one sample, sequenced in a study of blood T cell repertoires in COVID-19. TCRdb's copy holds only in-frame clones and misses some; the assay was immunoSEQ multiplex PCR. The sample contains roughly 370,000 clones, 80% to 90% of which appear only once. Material: PBMCs or T cells enriched from blood (not recorded which). The receptors were sampled from a woman aged 45 to 65 who had recovered from COVID-19. CDR3s include the opening cysteine and the closing phenylalanine or tryptophan. A D gene is named only where the DNA matches it firmly. The size of a clone is reported for some rows only, either as once, few or many, or as a class for expanded clones.

D	V	J	size	CDR3	DNA
TRBD1	TRBV29-1	TRBJ2-2	once	CSVSGGGELFF	TGCAGCGTTTCAGGGGGCGGGGAGCTGTTTTTT
TRBD1	TRBV9	TRBJ1-2	-	CASSVSPGQGFDGYTF	TGTGCCAGCAGCGTCTCACCGGGACAGGGTTTTGATGGCTACACCTTC
-	TRBV7-2	TRBJ2-3	-	CASSLVGGGGPSYTQYF	TGTGCCAGCAGCTTAGTAGGGGGCGGGGGGCCATCATATACGCAGTATTTT
-	TRBV25-1	TRBJ2-2	once	CASTSRGNTGELFF	TGTGCCAGCACGTCACGGGGAAACACCGGGGAGCTGTTTTTT
-	TRBV9	TRBJ1-3	-	CASSVGRTTASGNTIYF	TGTGCCAGCAGCGTAGGTCGAACTACTGCCTCTGGAAACACCATATATTTT
-	TRBV21-1	TRBJ1-4	-	CASSQGYWALNEKLFF	TGTGCCAGCAGCCAGGGATACTGGGCTTTAAATGAAAAACTGTTTTTT
TRBD1	TRBV3-1/TRBV3-2	TRBJ1-3	-	CASSHLKTGLSGNTIYF	TGTGCCAGCAGCCATCTTAAGACAGGGCTCTCTGGAAACACCATATATTTT
TRBD1	TRBV10-3	TRBJ1-1	-	CAIRGQTNTEAFF	TGTGCCATCAGGGGACAGACCAACACTGAAGCTTTCTTT
-	TRBV4-1	TRBJ1-2	-	CASSPPGGGYTF	TGCGCCAGCAGCCCTCCTGGGGGCGGCTACACCTTC
TRBD1	TRBV6-5	TRBJ1-6	-	CASRKGLTGASPLHF	TGTGCCAGCAGAAAAGGGTTGACAGGGGCCTCACCCCTCCACTTT
-	TRBV7-2	TRBJ1-6	-	CASTPGGTSLHF	TGTGCCAGCACCCCGGGGGGGACATCCCTCCACTTT
TRBD2	TRBV2	TRBJ2-1	-	CASSDKIGSGGQGDNEQFF	TGTGCCAGCAGTGACAAAATAGGTAGCGGGGGGCAGGGGGACAATGAGCAGTTCTTC
TRBD2	TRBV10-3	TRBJ2-7	-	CATALAGITYEQYF	TGTGCCACCGCACTAGCGGGGATAACCTACGAGCAGTACTTC
TRBD1	TRBV6-2/TRBV6-3	TRBJ2-5	-	CASSRPGTGSRHQETQYF	TGTGCCAGCAGCCGTCCCGGGACAGGGTCAAGACACCAAGAGACCCAGTACTTC
-	TRBV19	TRBJ1-6	-	CASSNGRYNSPLHF	TGTGCCAGTAGTAATGGGAGGTATAATTCACCCCTCCACTTT
-	TRBV7-7	TRBJ2-2	-	CASSLAYGTGELFF	TGTGCTAGCAGCTTAGCGTACGGGACCGGGGAGCTGTTTTTT
TRBD1	TRBV3-1/TRBV3-2	TRBJ1-5	once	CASSQTNRGSNQPQHF	TGTGCCAGCAGCCAAACCAACAGGGGTAGCAATCAGCCCCAGCATTTT
-	TRBV13	TRBJ2-5	-	CASSPQGRRKETQYF	TGTGCCAGCAGCCCGCAAGGCAGGCGAAAAGAGACCCAGTACTTC
-	TRBV5-8	TRBJ2-2	-	CASRRTNTGELFF	TGTGCCAGCCGGAGGACGAACACCGGGGAGCTGTTTTTT
TRBD1	TRBV18	TRBJ2-7	-	CASSVGTGNNEQYF	TGTGCCAGCTCCGTTGGGACAGGGAACAACGAGCAGTACTTC
-	TRBV3-1/TRBV3-2	TRBJ1-1	-	CASSQDSLGRVGTEAFF	TGTGCCAGCAGCCAAGACTCTCTGGGCAGGGTCGGGACTGAAGCTTTCTTT
-	TRBV18	TRBJ1-4	once	CASSPDSGIEKLFF	TGTGCCAGCTCACCCGACAGCGGGATTGAAAAACTGTTTTTT
TRBD1	TRBV4-3	TRBJ1-1	-	CASSQHDRETEAFF	TGCGCCAGCAGCCAGCACGACAGGGAGACTGAAGCTTTCTTT
TRBD2	TRBV7-2	TRBJ2-7	-	CASSAVSGGSNEQYF	TGTGCCAGCAGCGCCGTTAGCGGGGGCTCAAACGAGCAGTACTTC
TRBD1	TRBV7-2	TRBJ1-1	-	CASSLTGGGTEAFF	TGTGCCAGCAGCTTAACAGGGGGCGGCACTGAAGCTTTCTTT
-	TRBV18	TRBJ1-2	-	CASSNTQENYGYTF	TGTGCCAGCTCAAACACACAGGAGAACTATGGCTACACCTTC
TRBD1	TRBV19	TRBJ2-2	few	CASSWDRVSPGELFF	TGTGCCAGTAGTTGGGACAGGGTCTCGCCCGGGGAGCTGTTTTTT